The 19 T cell receptor beta chains below were found in one sample sequenced in a study of T-cell reconstitution after alpha-beta-depleted transplantation in children. Unique molecular identifiers tagged the TCRbeta library. TCRdb re-derived calls from the PCR reads in MiXCR, one entry per CDR3 protein. The data hold about 580,000 distinct CDR3 sequences, with roughly 30% observed a single time. Sequences were derived from PBMCs, sampled before TCRalphabeta/CD19-depleted stem cell transplant. Receptors were obtained from a boy younger than two with Wiskott-Aldrich syndrome, due to receive a stem cell transplant.

The rearrangement uses TRBV4-2 and TRBJ2-1; 8 nucleotides match TRBD2. Germline lookup yields CDR1 LGHNA and CDR2 YNFKEQ. This CDR3 is built from 18 residues. With V trimmed by 3 bases and J by 6 bases, 16 bases remained unmatched. The CDR3 spells CASSHQLLTSGPFNEQFF. Written as DNA, the CDR3 is TGTGCCAGCAGCCACCAATTACTAACTAGCGGTCCTTTCAATGAGCAGTTCTTC.

This clonotype was counted a few times. J is TRBJ2-5 and V is TRBV12-3 or TRBV12-4, with D uncertain. Trimming removed 7 bases from V and 5 bases from J, with 14 bases in between. The CDR3 has 13 residues. The CDR3 reads CASTPDWKETQYF. The CDR3 DNA is TGTGCCAGCACTCCCGATTGGAAGGAGACCCAGTACTTC.

V is TRBV5-1 and J is TRBJ2-3, with D unresolved. V lost 4 bases to trimming and J lost 4 bases, with 10 bases between them. CDR1 and CDR2 (germline): SGHRS, YFSETQ. This CDR3 comprises 13 residues. The CDR3 is CASSAPSADTQYF. For the CDR3, the DNA is TGCGCCAGCAGCGCGCCCAGTGCAGATACGCAGTATTTT.

This clonotype was seen a handful of times. The CDR3 DNA sequence: TGTGCCAGCAGTCTCGAGAGTGGGATTGCTTTCTTT. The encoded protein is CASSLESGIAFF. This chain joins TRBV28 and TRBJ1-1; the D is unclear. Germline CDR1 is MDHEN and CDR2 is SYDVKM. V gave up 5 bases and J gave up 11 bases, with 15 bases separating them. The CDR3 spans 12 residues. Supplemented by reference TRBV28 and TRBJ1-1, the full variable domain reads DVKVTQSSRYLVKRTGEKVFLECVQDMDHENMFWYRQDPGLGLRLIYFSYDVKMKEKGDIPEGYSVSREKKERFSLILESASTNQTSMYLCASSLESGIAFFGQGTRLTVV.

The rearrangement joins TRBV5-1 to TRBJ2-2; 10 positions agree with TRBD2. The V segment lost 4 bases and the J segment 2 bases; nucleotides outside the gene matches: 8. This CDR3 is built from 17 residues. The V gene's germline CDR1 is SGHRS and CDR2 YFSETQ. CDR3 in DNA: TGCGCCAGCAGCCAAACTACTAGCGGGGCTAACACCGGGGAGCTGTTTTTT. This codes for CASSQTTSGANTGELFF.

The V call is TRBV20-1, the J call TRBJ1-3; the D is unclear. The germline gives CDR1 DFQATT, CDR2 SNEGSKA (reference sequence). Trimming cost V 5 bases and J 4 bases, with 9 bases left between them. The CDR3 has 12 amino acids. CDR3 sequence: CSAVAWGNTIYF. DNA for the CDR3: TGCAGTGCTGTGGCGTGGGGAAACACCATATATTTT.

This clonotype was observed a handful of times. For the CDR3, the DNA is TGTGCCAGCAGCCAAGCAGGGGGCGGTGAGCAGTTCTTC. Translating it yields CASSQAGGGEQFF. This sequence joins TRBV3-1 and TRBJ2-1, with 8 bases that match TRBD1. After removal of 1 base from V and 9 bases from J, the junction contained 2 bases not matched to a gene. Per the germline V gene, CDR1 is LGHDT and CDR2 is YNNKEL (reference sequence). The CDR3 runs 13 residues.

Here the CDR3 DNA reads TGTGCCAGCAGCGGGACAGTGGATAATTCACCCCTCCACTTT. Its protein product is CASSGTVDNSPLHF. V and J are TRBV9 and TRBJ1-6; TRBD1 might be the D (6 bases). The CDR3 extends over 14 amino acids. The germline CDR1 and CDR2 sequences are SGDLS and YYNGEE. V was clipped by 3 bases and J by 5 bases, with 9 bases between them.

The V and J genes are TRBV15 and TRBJ2-4, with D tentatively TRBD2 (7 bases). The germline V and J ends were trimmed by 3 bases and 7 bases, with 25 bases remaining between them. The germline CDR1 and CDR2 sequences are LNHNV and YYDKDF (reference sequence). There are 18 residues in the CDR3. This CDR3 is CATSSEISGGPGWNIQYF. CDR3 sequence (DNA): TGTGCCACCAGCAGTGAAATCTCCGGGGGGCCGGGTTGGAACATTCAGTACTTC.

The chain couples TRBV11-1 to TRBJ2-1, with 10 bases aligning to TRBD2. This CDR3 is 14 amino acids long. Germline CDR1 SGHAT, CDR2 FQDESV (reference sequence). V was clipped by 5 bases and J by 3 bases; unmatched bases: 1. DNA of the CDR3: TGTGCCAGCAGCGGACTAGCGGTCTACAATGAGCAGTTCTTC. This encodes CASSGLAVYNEQFF. Supplemented by reference TRBV11-1 and TRBJ2-1, the full variable domain reads EAEVAQSPRYKITEKSQAVAFWCDPISGHATLYWYRQILGQGPELLVQFQDESVVDDSQLPKDRFSAERLKGVDSTLKIQPAELGDSAMYLCASSGLAVYNEQFFGPGTRLTVL.

This clonotype has only a few counts. The chain joins TRBV5-1 to TRBJ2-1, with 9 bases identical to TRBD2. CDR3 size: 14 residues. With V trimmed by 4 bases and J by 6 bases, 5 bases remained unmatched. Germline lookup yields CDR1 SGHRS and CDR2 YFSETQ. The CDR3 coding sequence is TGCGCCAGCAGCGGTCTAGCGGGAACCAATGAGCAGTTCTTC. Protein sequence: CASSGLAGTNEQFF. Combining the CDR3 with reference TRBV5-1 and TRBJ2-1 gives the whole variable domain KAGVTQTPRYLIKTRGQQVTLSCSPISGHRSVSWYQQTPGQGLQFLFEYFSETQRNKGNFPGRFSGRQFSNSRSEMNVSTLELGDSALYLCASSGLAGTNEQFFGPGTRLTVL.

This clonotype has a handful of counts. The chain links TRBV12-3 or TRBV12-4 to TRBJ2-1, with D possibly matching TRBD2 (6 bases). Trimming took off 5 bases at V and 10 bases at J, with 12 bases between the two ends. The CDR3 covers 12 residues. In DNA, the CDR3 is TGTGCCAGCAGTCGACTAGTCGGGGAGCAGTTCTTC. Translation gives CASSRLVGEQFF.

The V call is TRBV7-9, the J call TRBJ1-2; D is perhaps TRBD1 (6 bases). Trimming removed 4 bases at V and 6 bases at J, with 18 bases between. The CDR3 is 15 amino acids. Germline-derived CDR1 and CDR2 are SEHNR and FQNEAQ (reference sequence). CDR3 residues: CASSSIYRDMNGYTF. The CDR3 DNA is TGTGCCAGCAGCTCGATTTACAGGGATATGAATGGCTACACCTTC.

This clonotype was counted only a few times. V and J are TRBV6-5 and TRBJ1-1; TRBD1 might be the D (5 bases). Per germline, CDR1 MNHEY and CDR2 SVGAGI. Trimming took 0 bases from V and 0 from J, leaving 8 bases between them. This CDR3 is built from 15 residues. The CDR3 reads CASSYSGGLNTEAFF. As DNA, the CDR3 is TGTGCCAGCAGTTACTCGGGGGGACTGAACACTGAAGCTTTCTTT.

V usage is TRBV5-1 and J usage is TRBJ2-1, with 9 bases identical to TRBD2. The CDR3 runs to 16 residues. V lost 4 bases, J lost 10 bases, and 15 bases stayed unmatched. Germline values: CDR1 SGHRS, CDR2 YFSETQ. The DNA of the CDR3 is TGCGCCAGCAGCCGGGAGGCTAGCGGGGCAGTTGAAGAGCAGTTCTTC. Its protein is CASSREASGAVEEQFF.

The J gene is TRBJ2-1, the V gene TRBV5-1, with 10 bases matching TRBD2. This CDR3 spans 14 amino acids. The V gene's germline CDR1 is SGHRS and CDR2 YFSETQ. Trimming cost V 2 bases and J 9 bases; bases outside gene matches: 5. CDR3 protein: CASSFGLAGVEQFF. The CDR3 DNA is TGCGCCAGCAGCTTTGGCCTAGCGGGAGTTGAGCAGTTCTTC.

The chain is built from TRBV14 and TRBJ2-7; D gene ambiguous. The CDR3 has 13 amino acids. V dropped 6 bases and J dropped 0 bases, with 9 bases sitting between them. Looked up from germline, CDR1 is SGHDN and CDR2 is FVKESK. CDR3 coding DNA: TGTGCCAGCAGTCAGAGATTCTCCTACGAGCAGTACTTC. Translating gives CASSQRFSYEQYF.

About this clonotype itself: A much larger clone lies a single base off, so this may be a read error. V is TRBV5-1 and J is TRBJ2-7, with D tentatively TRBD1 (6 bases). The CDR3 loop spans 14 amino acids. The ends were cut back, 0 bases at V and 3 bases at J, with 10 bases in the middle. Germline CDR1 reads SGHRS; CDR2 reads YFSETQ. The CDR3: CASSLVQGVYEQYF. The CDR3 nucleotides are TGCGCCAGCAGCTTGGTACAGGGCGTCTACGAGCAGTACTTC. Combining the CDR3 with reference TRBV5-1 and TRBJ2-7 gives the whole variable domain KAGVTQTPRYLIKTRGQQVTLSCSPISGHRSVSWYQQTPGQGLQFLFEYFSETQRNKGNFPGRFSGRQFSNSRSEMNVSTLELGDSALYLCASSLVQGVYEQYFGPGTRLTVT.

The V call is TRBV5-6, the J call TRBJ2-7; the match to TRBD2 covers 7 bases. This CDR3 contains 14 residues. Germline V gene data show CDR1 as SGHDT and CDR2 as YYEEEE. V trimming: 6 bases; J trimming: 5 bases; junction bases outside the gene matches: 11. This CDR3 is CASNTAGRFHEQYF. The CDR3 coding sequence is TGTGCCAGCAACACAGCGGGAAGATTCCACGAGCAGTACTTC.